This T cell receptor (beta chain) was recovered during a study of blood T cell repertoires in COVID-19. Study background: The origin of the acute and convalescent COVID-19 samples was the United States, Italy and Spain.

Per the original data handling: Using reference gene primer amplification, nucleated cell counts were estimated. This table comes from immunoSEQ multiplex PCR, and its TCRdb copy is limited to in-frame clones, with some not included. V, J and clone size are taken as reported in that table, and D and trimming were inferred from the DNA itself. The profile shows 250,000 to 300,000 clones, approximately 90% of them singletons. The trim removed 2 bases at V and 0 bases at J, leaving 2 bases unmatched. The V gene's germline CDR1 is MRHNA and CDR2 SNTAGT. The CDR3 loop spans 17 amino acids. The material sequenced was peripheral blood. The clonotype was recovered from a woman aged 60-70 years with acute or convalescent COVID-19. The rearrangement joins TRBV6-4 to TRBJ2-6; 9 nucleotides line up with TRBD1. CDR3 sequence (DNA): TGTGCCAGCAGTGACGGGGACAGGGTCTCTGGGGCCAACGTCCTGACTTTC. Protein product: CASSDGDRVSGANVLTF.